These 30 T cell receptor beta chains originate from one sample sequenced in a study of CD8 T cells in ankylosing spondylitis. TCRdb reprocessed the 5' RACE reads with MiXCR, giving one entry per CDR3 protein. The table includes roughly 350,000 distinct CDR3 sequences, roughly 8% detected once. Their specific antigens are unknown. Notes on the study in general: About 8 highly homologous variants formed a TCR beta motif that appeared characteristic of ankylosing spondylitis blood.

Sequenced sample: blood, either unsorted or a sorted T cell fraction (not recorded which). The receptors originated from a male donor with ankylosing spondylitis.

The chain joins TRBV5-1 to TRBJ2-1; 10 nucleotides match TRBD2. This CDR3 spans 13 amino acids. Germline assignment: CDR1 SGHRS and CDR2 YFSETQ. V trimming: 0 bases; J trimming: 15 bases; junction bases outside the gene matches: 6. The CDR3 region is CASSLGTSGIGFF. As DNA, the CDR3 is TGCGCCAGCAGCTTGGGGACTAGCGGCATTGGGTTCTTC.

This clonotype turned up a few times. This chain links TRBV12-3 or TRBV12-4 with TRBJ1-5; D is perhaps TRBD1 (6 bases). This CDR3 contains 15 residues. Trimming removed 2 bases at V and 5 bases at J, with 13 bases between. The CDR3 DNA reads TGTGCCAGCAGTTTAACAGGGTGGGGGGATCAGCCCCAGCATTTT. This codes for CASSLTGWGDQPQHF.

This clonotype was counted ten times or more. CDR3 bases: TGTGCCAGCTCACTCGCCAGGGCGCCAATTAACTATGGCTACACCTTC. The encoded protein is CASSLARAPINYGYTF. The chain recombines TRBV18 with TRBJ1-2; D is perhaps TRBD1 (5 bases). With 4 bases removed from V and 1 base from J, the gap between germline ends came to 16 bases. Germline V gene lookup returns CDR1 KGHSH and CDR2 LQKENI. The CDR3 totals 16 residues.

In this sample, this clonotype turned up many times. The chain employs TRBV27 and TRBJ2-1; 8 bases agree with TRBD1. Losses at the gene ends were 0 bases for V and 1 base for J; bases not matched to a gene: 2. CDR1 MNHEY and CDR2 SMNVEV come from the germline V gene (reference sequence). The CDR3 loop spans 16 amino acids. The CDR3 sequence is CASSLSGTGSYNEQFF. The CDR3 DNA reads as TGTGCCAGCAGTTTATCCGGGACAGGTTCCTACAATGAGCAGTTCTTC.

This clonotype turned up a few times. The chain combines TRBV29-1 with TRBJ1-1; 10 bases fit TRBD1. The V gene's germline CDR1 is SQVTM and CDR2 ANQGSEA. The CDR3 consists of 12 residues. CDR3 protein: CSVDRGRAEAFF. The CDR3, as DNA: TGCAGTGTCGACAGGGGGCGCGCTGAAGCTTTCTTT. Together with reference TRBV29-1 and TRBJ1-1, the CDR3 gives the full variable domain: SAVISQKPSRDICQRGTSLTIQCQVDSQVTMMFWYRQQPGQSLTLIATANQGSEATYESGFVIDKFPISRPNLTFSTLTVSNMSPEDSSIYLCSVDRGRAEAFFGQGTRLTVV.

This clonotype has a count of ten or more. J is TRBJ2-1 and V is TRBV14, with 13 nucleotides matching TRBD2. Germline V lookup: CDR1 SGHDN, CDR2 FVKESK. The CDR3 sequence is 15 residues long. Trimming cost V 3 bases and J 10 bases; bases outside gene matches: 6. The CDR3 region has the DNA TGTGCCAGCAGCCAGACGGGACTAGCGGGAATAGAGCAGTTCTTC. Encoded protein: CASSQTGLAGIEQFF.

This clonotype was seen a handful of times. J is TRBJ2-3 and V is TRBV12-3 or TRBV12-4, with 9 bases fitting TRBD2. With 0 bases clipped from V and 1 base from J, the junction kept 2 bases outside the gene matches. The CDR3 length is 16 residues. CDR3 nucleotide sequence: TGTGCCAGCAGTTTAGCGCGGGGGGGCCGCACAGATACGCAGTATTTT. It yields the protein CASSLARGGRTDTQYF.

The chain employs TRBV7-2 and TRBJ2-1; 7 bases agree with TRBD2. The V segment lost 5 bases and the J segment 3 bases; nucleotides outside the gene matches: 7. CDR1 SGHTA and CDR2 FQGNSA come from the germline V gene. The CDR3 is 15 residues long. CDR3 in amino acids: CASSPSSGVYNEQFF. The CDR3 bases are TGTGCCAGCAGCCCCTCTAGCGGAGTCTACAATGAGCAGTTCTTC.

A few counts support this clonotype. CDR3 sequence (DNA): TGTGCCACCAGCGCGGCCTGGGGGGGAGGAACGGGAAATGAGCAGTTCTTC. Residues: CATSAAWGGGTGNEQFF. The V and J genes are TRBV24-1 and TRBJ2-1; 7 bases match TRBD2. Germline lookup yields CDR1 KGHDR and CDR2 SFDVKD. This CDR3 contains 17 residues. The V gene end was trimmed by 7 bases and the J gene end by 7 bases; junction bases not matched to a gene: 18.

This clonotype was detected many times. This chain links TRBV6-5 with TRBJ1-4; TRBD1 matches 10 bases. CDR1 is MNHEY, CDR2 SVGAGI, per germline. The CDR3 sequence is 16 residues long. Trimming took 4 bases from V and 7 from J; bases not matched to a gene: 9. CDR3 protein: CASSSIGQGVSEKLFF. The CDR3 bases are TGTGCCAGCAGTTCAATAGGACAGGGGGTCTCTGAAAAACTGTTTTTT.

The chain joins TRBV5-6 to TRBJ2-5; D assignment may be TRBD1 or TRBD2 (5 bases each). V was trimmed by 1 base and J by 5 bases, leaving 9 bases between them. The CDR3 has 13 amino acids. The germline V gene encodes CDR1 SGHDT and CDR2 YYEEEE. The CDR3 bases are TGTGCCAGCAGCTTGTACCGGGGCGAGACCCAGTACTTC. Amino acid sequence: CASSLYRGETQYF.

This clonotype was observed a few times. The rearrangement joins TRBV19 to TRBJ1-1; D unclear. CDR1 and CDR2 from the germline V gene are LNHDA and SQIVND (reference sequence). Between the trimmed V and J ends, which lost 7 bases and 7 bases, there was a span of 10 bases. CDR3 size: 11 residues. CDR3 bases: TGTGCCAGTACGGGTAACGGTGAAGCTTTCTTT. As protein: CASTGNGEAFF.

This clonotype was counted only a few times. J is TRBJ2-1 and V is TRBV3-1, with TRBD2 matching over 7 bases. V trimming: 1 base; J trimming: 8 bases; junction bases outside the gene matches: 5. This CDR3 has 14 residues. Germline CDR1 reads LGHDT; CDR2 reads YNNKEL (reference sequence). As DNA, the CDR3 is TGTGCCAGCAGCCAAGGCGGGAGCCTCCATGAGCAGTTCTTC. It specifies CASSQGGSLHEQFF.

The chain employs TRBV11-2 and TRBJ1-2; D is possibly TRBD1 (5 bases). Germline-derived CDR1 and CDR2 are SGHAT and FQNNGV. The V and J ends lost 5 bases and 8 bases respectively, with 9 bases between them. The CDR3 is made up of 11 amino acids. The CDR3 reads CASSDPGGYTF. The CDR3 DNA follows: TGTGCCAGCAGCGACCCAGGGGGCTACACCTTC. Filled out from reference TRBV11-2 and TRBJ1-2, the complete variable domain reads EAGVAQSPRYKIIEKRQSVAFWCNPISGHATLYWYQQILGQGPKLLIQFQNNGVVDDSQLPKDRFSAERLKGVDSTLKIQPAKLEDSAVYLCASSDPGGYTFGSGTRLTVV.

This clonotype appeared a few times. The V gene is TRBV12-3 or TRBV12-4, the J gene TRBJ2-1; tentatively, D is TRBD2 (5 bases). V lost 6 bases and J lost 3, with 15 bases in between. The CDR3 length is 15 residues. As DNA, the CDR3 is TGTGCCAGCAGCCTCACTCCTCGGGACTACAATGAGCAGTTCTTC. Protein product: CASSLTPRDYNEQFF.

This clonotype was seen a few times. The V call is TRBV12-3 or TRBV12-4, the J call TRBJ2-5; 13 bases match TRBD2. J gave up 5 bases and V 5 bases, and 5 bases lay outside the gene matches. This CDR3 comprises 15 residues. The CDR3 loop reads CASSRTSGSGETQYF. Written as DNA, the CDR3 is TGTGCCAGCAGTCGGACTAGCGGGAGTGGTGAGACCCAGTACTTC.

The J gene is TRBJ2-4, the V gene TRBV6-2 or TRBV6-3; D is undetermined. V was cut by 4 bases and J by 6 bases, with 7 bases left in between. There are 12 residues in the CDR3. CDR1 MNHEY and CDR2 SVGEGT come from the germline V gene. The DNA for the CDR3 is TGTGCCAGCAGTTCGGAGCGAAACATTCAGTACTTC. Its translation: CASSSERNIQYF.

This clonotype was seen more than once but under ten times. The chain recombines TRBV4-1 with TRBJ1-2, with 7 bases fitting TRBD1. The CDR3 is 13 residues long. V lost 1 base to trimming and J lost 8 bases; unmatched junction nucleotides: 4. Germline V CDR1 and CDR2: MGHRA, YSYEKL. Here the CDR3 DNA reads TGCGCCAGCAGCCAAGGTACAGGGGACGGCTACACCTTC. It yields the protein CASSQGTGDGYTF.

This clonotype was seen only a few times. The CDR3 loop is CASRRATSYEQFF. The CDR3 DNA sequence: TGTGCCAGCAGAAGAGCGACTAGCTATGAGCAGTTCTTC. The rearrangement joins TRBV2 to TRBJ2-1; 7 bases fit TRBD2. The CDR3 length is 13 residues. Per the germline V gene, CDR1 is SNHLY and CDR2 is FYNNEI. V lost 6 bases, J lost 8 bases, and 7 bases stayed unmatched.

This clonotype was counted ten times or more. No conserved phenylalanine or tryptophan is present at the end of the CDR3, so a read error is the likely explanation. The limits of the CDR3 on the DNA are not certain, so only TCRdb's listed CDR3 is given. The V and J genes are TRBV12-3 or TRBV12-4 and TRBJ2-1. The CDR3 is 8 amino acids long, termini counted. CDR3 sequence: CASSLISL.

V is TRBV11-3 and J is TRBJ2-1; 8 bases match TRBD1. The CDR3 consists of 14 residues. CDR1 and CDR2 from the germline V gene are SGHNT and YENEEA. J gave up 4 bases and V 7 bases, and 6 bases lay outside the gene matches. CDR3 sequence reads: CASTKTGVYNEQFF. CDR3 in DNA: TGTGCCAGCACCAAGACAGGGGTTTACAATGAGCAGTTCTTC.

This clonotype was recorded many times. V and J are TRBV7-8 and TRBJ2-5; D is possibly TRBD2 (5 bases). Germline V gene lookup returns CDR1 SGHVS and CDR2 FQNEAQ. V lost 11 bases to trimming and J lost 3 bases, with 10 bases between them. The CDR3 covers 11 residues. CDR3 bases: TGTGCCGGGTCAGCGGAAGAGACCCAGTACTTC. Its protein is CAGSAEETQYF.

This clonotype was found a few times. The V call is TRBV7-6, the J call TRBJ2-7; possible D gene TRBD2, 7 bases. Germline V lookup: CDR1 SGHVS, CDR2 FNYEAQ. The V and J ends lost 7 bases and 0 bases respectively, with 13 bases between them. There are 14 residues in the CDR3. CDR3 residues: CASTEGGSSYEQYF. The CDR3 DNA reads as TGTGCCAGCACGGAGGGGGGGAGCTCCTACGAGCAGTACTTC.

The chain recombines TRBV29-1 with TRBJ1-1; D is perhaps TRBD1 (5 bases). Between the trimmed V and J ends, which lost 7 bases and 0 bases, there was a span of 9 bases. CDR3 length equals 12 residues. Germline V gene lookup returns CDR1 SQVTM and CDR2 ANQGSEA. The CDR3: CSADSMNTEAFF. For the CDR3, the DNA is TGCAGCGCCGACAGTATGAACACTGAAGCTTTCTTT.

This chain uses TRBV20-1 with TRBJ2-5; 12 nucleotides line up with TRBD2. From germline, CDR1 is DFQATT and CDR2 SNEGSKA (reference sequence). With 0 bases clipped from V and 4 bases from J, the junction kept 6 bases outside the gene matches. This CDR3 is built from 16 residues. This CDR3 reads CSARDMTSGRGETQYF. In DNA, the CDR3 is TGCAGTGCTAGAGATATGACTAGCGGGAGAGGAGAGACCCAGTACTTC.

In this sample, this clonotype turned up many times. The V and J genes are TRBV7-9 and TRBJ2-1; TRBD1 is a possible D gene (6 bases). The germline V gene has CDR1 SEHNR and CDR2 FQNEAQ (reference sequence). This CDR3 contains 14 residues. V lost 5 bases to trimming and J lost 3 bases, with 11 bases between them. CDR3 nucleotides: TGTGCCAGCAGCCCGAGGGACATCTACAATGAGCAGTTCTTC. Residues: CASSPRDIYNEQFF.

In its sample, this clonotype was seen many times. V and J are TRBV5-1 and TRBJ1-5; 8 nucleotides agree with TRBD1. Germline-derived CDR1 and CDR2 are SGHRS and YFSETQ. The CDR3 contains 16 residues. Unmatched junction bases numbered 13, after V lost 7 bases and J lost 4 bases. The CDR3 sequence: CASLRAATGANQPQHF. CDR3 DNA sequence: TGCGCCAGCCTCAGGGCAGCGACAGGGGCGAATCAGCCCCAGCATTTT.

The gene calls are TRBV7-9 and TRBJ2-1, with TRBD1 as a possible D gene (5 bases). CDR1 is SEHNR, CDR2 FQNEAQ, per germline (reference sequence). The CDR3 is 15 residues long. V was trimmed by 5 bases and J by 2 bases, leaving 13 bases between them. CDR3 sequence: CASSLRGSPYNEQFF. Here the CDR3 DNA reads TGTGCCAGCAGCCTAAGGGGATCCCCCTACAATGAGCAGTTCTTC. Supplemented by reference TRBV7-9 and TRBJ2-1, the full variable domain reads DTGVSQNPRHKITKRGQNVTFRCDPISEHNRLYWYRQTLGQGPEFLTYFQNEAQLEKSRLLSDRFSAERPKGSFSTLEIQRTEQGDSAMYLCASSLRGSPYNEQFFGPGTRLTVL.

The genes are TRBV2 and TRBJ2-3; 8 nucleotides align to TRBD2. Germline CDR1 is SNHLY and CDR2 is FYNNEI. V lost 5 bases and J lost 5; bases outside the gene matches: 3. The CDR3 spans 13 residues. The CDR3 region has the DNA TGTGCCAGCAGTTTCACTAGCGGAGATACGCAGTATTTT. Amino acid sequence: CASSFTSGDTQYF.

A remark on this clonotype: A junction end diverges from the germline sequence, so it may reflect a read error. The V and J genes are TRBV7-2 and TRBJ2-2; D perhaps matches TRBD2 (5 bases). CDR3 length: 13 residues. Germline V gene data show CDR1 as SGHTA and CDR2 as FQGNSA. CDR3 nucleotide sequence: TGTGCCAGCAGATTAAATTGGGCCGGGGAGCTGTCTTTT. Protein product: CASRLNWAGELSF.